The 29 T cell receptor beta chains below all came from one sample that was sequenced in a study of T cells in Graves' hyperthyroidism and ophthalmopathy. Authors of the study amplified TCR beta CDR3 regions from RNA transcripts. Carried out on the TCR CDR3, a first-round RT-PCR used the HTBI primer set. In TCRdb, the multiplex PCR reads were re-called with MiXCR into one record per CDR3 protein. Of 480,000 or so distinct CDR3 sequences in the sample, 35% to 50% were seen once. The specimen sequenced was peripheral blood or thyroid tissue (not recorded which). Every receptor here comes from an adult woman with Graves' disease, either hyperthyroidism or ophthalmopathy (not recorded which).

This clonotype was picked up a small number of times. This chain connects TRBV15 to TRBJ2-5, with a tentative D call TRBD2 (6 bases). V shed 3 bases and J shed 4 bases, with 9 bases lying between them. CDR3 length equals 13 residues. Germline CDR1 is LNHNV and CDR2 is YYDKDF (reference sequence). CDR3 sequence: CATSREGPETQYF. The CDR3 DNA reads as TGTGCCACCAGCAGGGAGGGCCCAGAGACCCAGTACTTC.

V gene TRBV7-9 combines with J gene TRBJ2-7; D remains ambiguous. Trimming took off 6 bases at V and 1 base at J, with 10 bases between the two ends. Germline loops: CDR1 SEHNR, CDR2 FQNEAQ (reference sequence). The CDR3 is 13 residues long. The CDR3: CASSAEISYEQYF. In DNA form, the CDR3 reads TGTGCCAGCAGTGCCGAAATATCCTACGAGCAGTACTTC.

This clonotype has ten or more counts. The chain is built from TRBV2 and TRBJ1-2, with a weak D call TRBD1 (5 bases). Germline V gene lookup returns CDR1 SNHLY and CDR2 FYNNEI. The CDR3 is made up of 13 amino acids. V was clipped by 3 bases and J by 6 bases, with 11 bases between them. CDR3 in amino acids: CASSDKQGNGYTF. Here the CDR3 DNA reads TGTGCCAGCAGTGATAAGCAGGGAAATGGCTACACCTTC.

The chain is built from TRBV24-1 and TRBJ1-1; the D is unclear. In germline, CDR1 is KGHDR, CDR2 SFDVKD. This CDR3 has 14 amino acids. Trimming left V 3 bases short and J 5 bases short, with 12 bases between. The CDR3 spells CATSDRLAGTEAFF. The DNA for the CDR3 is TGTGCCACCAGTGATCGACTAGCGGGAACTGAAGCTTTCTTT.

Ten or more counts support this clonotype. This chain links TRBV18 with TRBJ2-7; a possible D gene is TRBD2 (6 bases). The V and J ends lost 4 bases and 3 bases respectively, with 10 bases between them. Germline assignment: CDR1 KGHSH and CDR2 LQKENI. This CDR3 has 13 residues. The CDR3 protein is CASSLSGLYEQYF. The DNA of the CDR3 is TGTGCCAGCTCACTCTCGGGACTCTACGAGCAGTACTTC.

The V gene is TRBV30, the J gene TRBJ1-4, with 10 nucleotides matching TRBD1. This CDR3 has 15 amino acids. V dropped 2 bases and J dropped 5; count of bases not matched to a gene: 5. Germline assignment: CDR1 GTSNPN and CDR2 SVGIG (reference sequence). CDR3 loop: CAWSLPGQGNEKLFF. The CDR3, as DNA: TGTGCCTGGAGTCTTCCGGGACAGGGGAATGAAAAACTGTTTTTT.

This chain joins TRBV10-1 and TRBJ2-3; tentatively, D is TRBD2 (5 bases). There are 14 residues in the CDR3. Trimming stripped 4 bases from V and 8 bases from J, with 16 bases between. The V gene's germline CDR1 is WNHNN and CDR2 SYGVQD (reference sequence). CDR3 sequence (DNA): TGCGCCAGCAGTGTTAGGGCAGAGGGTAGTACGCAGTATTTT. As protein: CASSVRAEGSTQYF.

This clonotype occurred a few times. This rearrangement joins TRBV5-1 to TRBJ2-2; 8 nucleotides align to TRBD1. The CDR3 sequence is 15 residues long. Per the germline V gene, CDR1 is SGHRS and CDR2 is YFSETQ. V shed 4 bases, J shed 4 bases, and the junction held 6 bases outside the gene matches. The CDR3 here is CASSNRTGFTGELFF. CDR3 in DNA: TGCGCCAGCAGCAATCGGACAGGGTTCACCGGGGAGCTGTTTTTT.

This clonotype was seen a few times. This chain connects TRBV5-1 to TRBJ2-7, with D perhaps TRBD2 (6 bases). Germline V gene lookup returns CDR1 SGHRS and CDR2 YFSETQ. V dropped 1 base and J dropped 3 bases, with 14 bases sitting between them. This CDR3 spans 15 amino acids. The chain's CDR3 is CASSLWVGSNYEQYF. For the CDR3, the DNA is TGCGCCAGCAGCTTGTGGGTCGGGAGTAACTACGAGCAGTACTTC.

The chain has TRBV20-1 and TRBJ1-5; a weak D match, TRBD1 (5 bases). The CDR3 contains 14 residues. Trimming left V 0 bases short and J 6 bases short, with 12 bases between. The germline V gene has CDR1 DFQATT and CDR2 SNEGSKA (reference sequence). CDR3: CSARDARGGQPQHF. CDR3 nucleotide sequence: TGCAGTGCTAGAGATGCCCGGGGCGGTCAGCCCCAGCATTTT.

V usage is TRBV12-3 or TRBV12-4 and J usage is TRBJ1-6; no definite D call. V was trimmed by 5 bases and J by 14 bases, leaving 7 bases between them. This CDR3 comprises 10 residues. This CDR3 is CASSVRALHF. The DNA for the CDR3 is TGTGCCAGCAGTGTTCGTGCCCTCCACTTT.

The table lists this clonotype with many counts. The J gene is TRBJ2-7, the V gene TRBV19; D is unclear. CDR1 and CDR2 from the germline V gene are LNHDA and SQIVND (reference sequence). CDR3 length equals 13 residues. Trimming took 2 bases from V and 3 from J, leaving 8 bases between them. CDR3 DNA sequence: TGTGCCAGTAGTATAAGGGCCCTCTACGAGCAGTACTTC. Translating it yields CASSIRALYEQYF.

The sample holds many counts of this clonotype. The chain employs TRBV19 and TRBJ1-2; D is unclear. Between the trimmed V and J ends, which lost 4 bases and 8 bases, there was a span of 5 bases. Germline V gene sequence: CDR1 LNHDA, CDR2 SQIVND (reference sequence). The CDR3 has 10 amino acids. CDR3: CASSKGGYTF. In DNA, the CDR3 is TGTGCCAGTAGTAAGGGAGGCTACACCTTC.

This clonotype was seen repeatedly, ten times or more. A much bigger clone sits one base away, suggesting this may be a read error. The chain uses TRBV10-3 and TRBJ1-1, with D possibly matching TRBD1 (6 bases). The CDR3 has 14 amino acids. V was trimmed by 4 bases and J by 4 bases, leaving 13 bases between them. Germline CDR1 is ENHRY and CDR2 is SYGVKD. The CDR3 protein is CAISGSKGVTEAFF. As DNA, the CDR3 is TGTGCCATCAGTGGGTCGAAGGGGGTCACTGAAGCTTTCTTT.

This clonotype was detected ten times or more. The J gene is TRBJ1-4, the V gene TRBV12-3 or TRBV12-4; 7 bases match TRBD1. Trimming cost V 5 bases and J 3 bases; bases outside gene matches: 3. This CDR3 contains 14 residues. CDR3 in DNA: TGTGCCAGCAGTAGACAGGGCTCTAATGAAAAACTGTTTTTT. Residues: CASSRQGSNEKLFF.

This clonotype was counted at least ten times. The chain employs TRBV15 and TRBJ1-1; tentatively, D is TRBD1 (5 bases). CDR3 length: 14 amino acids. V dropped 5 bases and J dropped 4 bases, with 14 bases sitting between them. Germline V gives CDR1 LNHNV, CDR2 YYDKDF (reference sequence). The DNA for the CDR3 is TGTGCCACCAGCGCCCCAGAAAGGGGCACTGAAGCTTTCTTT. Translating gives CATSAPERGTEAFF.

V and J are TRBV15 and TRBJ2-5; 7 nucleotides match TRBD2. Unmatched junction bases numbered 9, after V lost 7 bases and J lost 7 bases. CDR3 size: 13 residues. In germline, CDR1 is LNHNV, CDR2 YYDKDF (reference sequence). The CDR3 loop reads CATTRGLEGTQYF. The DNA of the CDR3 is TGTGCCACCACCCGAGGACTAGAGGGGACCCAGTACTTC. Filled out from reference TRBV15 and TRBJ2-5, the complete variable domain reads DAMVIQNPRYQVTQFGKPVTLSCSQTLNHNVMYWYQQKSSQAPKLLFHYYDKDFNNEADTPDNFQSRRPNTSFCFLDIRSPGLGDTAMYLCATTRGLEGTQYFGPGTRLLVL.

This clonotype was seen just once. V is TRBV12-3 or TRBV12-4 and J is TRBJ1-4; D unclear. Trimming left V 6 bases short and J 2 bases short, with 16 bases between. The CDR3 extends over 16 amino acids. CDR3 sequence: CASSLSGTTTNEKLFF. In DNA, the CDR3 is TGTGCCAGCAGCTTAAGCGGAACAACTACTAATGAAAAACTGTTTTTT.

In this sample, this clonotype turned up many times. The V and J genes are TRBV7-9 and TRBJ1-2; tentatively, D is TRBD1 (5 bases). Deletions cut 5 bases from V and 5 bases from J, with 9 bases between. CDR3 length: 12 amino acids. The germline gives CDR1 SEHNR, CDR2 FQNEAQ (reference sequence). The CDR3 DNA is TGTGCCAGCAGCAAGGACACGTATGGCTACACCTTC. Its translation is CASSKDTYGYTF.

This clonotype showed up many times. The chain has TRBV7-9 and TRBJ1-1; 7 bases align to TRBD1. V trimming: 5 bases; J trimming: 5 bases; junction bases outside the gene matches: 11. This CDR3 contains 15 residues. From germline, CDR1 is SEHNR and CDR2 FQNEAQ (reference sequence). DNA for the CDR3: TGTGCCAGCAGCCCCCAGACAGGGCGGGAGACTGAAGCTTTCTTT. Its protein product is CASSPQTGRETEAFF.

V gene TRBV10-3 combines with J gene TRBJ2-7, with D tentatively TRBD1 (5 bases). Germline loops: CDR1 ENHRY, CDR2 SYGVKD. This CDR3 region has 14 residues. V lost 10 bases and J lost 2, with 18 bases in between. The CDR3 bases are TGTGCCACCCGCGACAGACCGGTCACCTACGAGCAGTACTTC. Its protein product is CATRDRPVTYEQYF.

This chain joins TRBV7-9 and TRBJ1-6, with TRBD1 as a possible D gene (5 bases). Germline V gene data show CDR1 as SEHNR and CDR2 as FQNEAQ (reference sequence). This CDR3 comprises 15 residues. The V and J ends lost 4 bases and 10 bases respectively, with 17 bases between them. CDR3 sequence: CASSSTSGTWSPLHF. The DNA of the CDR3 is TGTGCCAGCAGCTCGACATCCGGGACCTGGTCACCCCTCCACTTT.

This clonotype has just one count. This chain links TRBV29-1 with TRBJ2-5; tentatively, D is TRBD1 (6 bases). CDR1 and CDR2 from the germline V gene are SQVTM and ANQGSEA. The germline V and J ends were trimmed by 6 bases and 1 base, with 12 bases remaining between them. CDR3 length equals 13 residues. For the CDR3, the DNA is TGCAGCGTAAGGCAGGGGACCCAAGAGACCCAGTACTTC. As protein: CSVRQGTQETQYF. Filled out from reference TRBV29-1 and TRBJ2-5, the complete variable domain reads SAVISQKPSRDICQRGTSLTIQCQVDSQVTMMFWYRQQPGQSLTLIATANQGSEATYESGFVIDKFPISRPNLTFSTLTVSNMSPEDSSIYLCSVRQGTQETQYFGPGTRLLVL.

The chain has TRBV7-9 and TRBJ1-2; no definite D call. The CDR3 consists of 12 residues. Trimming removed 8 bases at V and 3 bases at J, with 10 bases between. Germline assignment: CDR1 SEHNR and CDR2 FQNEAQ (reference sequence). For the CDR3, the DNA is TGTGCCAGCCGTCGGATGGACTATGGCTACACCTTC. This translates into CASRRMDYGYTF.

This clonotype was observed a few times. V gene TRBV15 combines with J gene TRBJ1-1; D gene unclear. CDR1 is LNHNV, CDR2 YYDKDF, per germline (reference sequence). The CDR3 is 14 amino acids. Between the trimmed V and J ends, which lost 9 bases and 5 bases, there was a span of 19 bases. The DNA for the CDR3 is TGTGCCACTAAACCTGGACGGGAGGTGACTGAAGCTTTCTTT. It encodes CATKPGREVTEAFF.

On this clonotype: The CDR3 ends on some other residue instead of the conserved phenylalanine or tryptophan, so this is likely a read error. It is unclear where the CDR3 begins or ends on the DNA, so no DNA is shown, and the CDR3 is as TCRdb lists it. J is TRBJ2-6 and V is TRBV4-2; TRBD1 reflects the table's D call only, with no check against the DNA. The CDR3 totals 8 residues, both ends included. Germline V gives CDR1 LGHNA, CDR2 YNFKEQ. The chain's CDR3 is CASSQEGT.

The rearrangement joins TRBV7-2 to TRBJ1-1; D unclear. There are 13 residues in the CDR3. Trimming removed 6 bases from V and 6 bases from J, with 14 bases in between. CDR1 and CDR2 from the germline V gene are SGHTA and FQGNSA. The CDR3 DNA sequence: TGTGCCAGCAGGGGTAGCGGGCGGCCTGAAGCTTTCTTT. Protein product: CASRGSGRPEAFF.

The V gene is TRBV7-2, the J gene TRBJ2-7, with D hard to call. The germline gives CDR1 SGHTA, CDR2 FQGNSA. CDR3 length equals 13 residues. Trimming stripped 2 bases from V and 4 bases from J, with 9 bases between. The CDR3 here is CASSLSSEYEQYF. The CDR3 DNA follows: TGTGCCAGCAGCTTATCTTCCGAGTACGAGCAGTACTTC.

CDR3 sequence: CASSIGRFGTRGLSGANVLTF. The CDR3 nucleotides read TGTGCCAGCAGCATCGGTCGGTTCGGGACTAGGGGCCTTTCTGGGGCCAACGTCCTGACTTTC. The V and J genes are TRBV7-9 and TRBJ2-6, with 8 bases aligning to TRBD2. Per the germline V gene, CDR1 is SEHNR and CDR2 is FQNEAQ (reference sequence). The CDR3 extends over 21 amino acids. V was pared by 5 bases and J by 1 base, with 19 bases of the junction left unmatched.